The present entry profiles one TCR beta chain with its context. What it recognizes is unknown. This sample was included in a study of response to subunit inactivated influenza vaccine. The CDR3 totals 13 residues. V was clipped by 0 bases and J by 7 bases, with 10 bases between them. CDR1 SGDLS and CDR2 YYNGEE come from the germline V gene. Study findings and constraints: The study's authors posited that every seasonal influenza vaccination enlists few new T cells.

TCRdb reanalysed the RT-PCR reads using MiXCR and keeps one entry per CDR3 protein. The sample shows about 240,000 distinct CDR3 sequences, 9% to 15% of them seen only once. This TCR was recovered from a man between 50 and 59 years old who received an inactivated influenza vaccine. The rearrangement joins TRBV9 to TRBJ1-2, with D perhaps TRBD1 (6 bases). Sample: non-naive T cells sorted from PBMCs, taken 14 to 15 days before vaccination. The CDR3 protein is CASSVDGGGGYTF. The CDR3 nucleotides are TGTGCCAGCAGCGTAGACGGGGGCGGTGGCTACACCTTC.